This entry lists 25 T cell receptor beta chains sequenced from one sample in a study of blood T cell repertoires in COVID-19. Some clones are missing from TCRdb's copy, which holds only in-frame ones; the method was immunoSEQ multiplex PCR. The table shows hundreds of thousands of clones, with roughly 85% occurring only once. Sample: PBMCs or T cells enriched from blood (not recorded which). The receptor set was obtained from a man between 40 and 49 years old who had been exposed to COVID-19.

This clone was seen a handful of times. The V and J genes are TRBV19 and TRBJ1-4, with 10 bases fitting TRBD1. The CDR3 has 14 residues. The V gene end was trimmed by 10 bases and the J gene end by 10 bases; junction bases not matched to a gene: 12. From germline, CDR1 is LNHDA and CDR2 SQIVND (reference sequence). The CDR3 here is CATSVGTGEGKLFF. CDR3 in DNA: TGTGCCACCTCAGTGGGGACAGGGGAAGGAAAACTGTTTTTT.

The chain links TRBV14 to TRBJ2-7, with D possibly matching TRBD1 (6 bases). V was clipped by 0 bases and J by 7 bases, with 16 bases between them. CDR1 and CDR2 (germline): SGHDN, FVKESK. The CDR3 has 15 amino acids. The CDR3 DNA is TGTGCCAGCAGCCAAGAGCTTACAGGGTTCGGGGAGCAGTACTTC. Its protein is CASSQELTGFGEQYF.

The J gene is TRBJ1-5, the V gene TRBV2; 7 nucleotides match TRBD1. Germline V gene lookup returns CDR1 SNHLY and CDR2 FYNNEI. V dropped 7 bases and J dropped 4; count of bases not matched to a gene: 10. The CDR3 is 15 amino acids. The chain's CDR3 is CASKGAGITNQPQHF. In DNA form, the CDR3 reads TGTGCCAGCAAGGGGGCTGGGATAACAAATCAGCCCCAGCATTTT.

This chain links TRBV6-4 with TRBJ1-1; perhaps TRBD1 as D (5 bases). Trimming shortened V by 4 bases and J by 1 base, and 7 bases separated the two germline ends. The CDR3 has 13 residues. Germline CDR1 reads MRHNA; CDR2 reads SNTAGT. The CDR3, as DNA: TGTGCCAGCAGTGCACAGGAGAACACTGAAGCTTTCTTT. As protein: CASSAQENTEAFF.

Only one count was recorded for this clone. The chain uses TRBV6-5 and TRBJ1-1; D is unresolved. V lost 10 bases and J lost 0, with 18 bases in between. The CDR3 runs to 15 residues. Germline V gives CDR1 MNHEY, CDR2 SVGAGI. In nucleotides, the CDR3 is TGTGCCACCCAATCACCCGAGGGAATGAACACTGAAGCTTTCTTT. It yields the protein CATQSPEGMNTEAFF.

J is TRBJ1-1 and V is TRBV10-3; TRBD1 might be the D (6 bases). The CDR3 contains 14 residues. Germline CDR1 and CDR2: ENHRY and SYGVKD. The germline V and J ends were trimmed by 0 bases and 4 bases, with 9 bases remaining between them. The chain's CDR3 is CAISESGRGTEAFF. The CDR3 DNA is TGTGCCATCAGTGAGTCCGGCAGGGGCACTGAAGCTTTCTTT.

This clone has a handful of counts. The CDR3 sequence is CASTLAPDRDRAAFF. CDR3 DNA sequence: TGTGCCAGTACCTTAGCCCCGGACAGGGATCGGGCAGCTTTCTTT. V is TRBV19 and J is TRBJ1-1; TRBD1 matches at 8 bases. After removal of 7 bases from V and 10 bases from J, the junction contained 17 bases not matched to a gene. The CDR3 is 15 amino acids. The germline V gene has CDR1 LNHDA and CDR2 SQIVND (reference sequence).

The chain carries TRBV20-1 and TRBJ1-1; no reliable D call. CDR1 DFQATT and CDR2 SNEGSKA come from the germline V gene (reference sequence). Trimming shortened V by 6 bases and J by 5 bases, and 10 bases separated the two germline ends. This CDR3 is 11 amino acids long. This CDR3 reads CSATQFTEAFF. The CDR3 nucleotides are TGCAGTGCGACTCAATTTACTGAAGCTTTCTTT.

This sequence joins TRBV5-4 and TRBJ1-4, with 10 bases identical to TRBD1. The CDR3 totals 17 residues. The V gene's germline CDR1 is SGHNT and CDR2 YYREEE (reference sequence). The J segment lost 7 bases and the V segment lost 5 bases, leaving 14 bases of the junction unmatched. CDR3 DNA: TGTGCCAGCAGTCCACCCCGGGACAGGGGCGGGAGTGAAAAACTGTTTTTT. Translating gives CASSPPRDRGGSEKLFF. The variable domain in full, completed from reference TRBV5-4 and TRBJ1-4, reads ETGVTQSPTHLIKTRGQQVTLRCSSQSGHNTVSWYQQALGQGPQFIFQYYREEENGRGNFPPRFSGLQFPNYSSELNVNALELDDSALYLCASSPPRDRGGSEKLFFGSGTQLSVL.

The CDR3 protein is CASKQLNEKLFF. The CDR3, as DNA: TGTGCCAGCAAACAGCTTAATGAAAAACTGTTTTTT. The chain has TRBV12-3 or TRBV12-4 and TRBJ1-4; D is undetermined. The CDR3 length is 12 residues. V was clipped by 7 bases and J by 4 bases, with 7 bases between them.

This rearrangement joins TRBV9 to TRBJ2-2; D call uncertain. V lost 4 bases, J lost 2 bases, and 6 bases lay in between. The CDR3 is 13 residues long. CDR1 SGDLS and CDR2 YYNGEE come from the germline V gene. CDR3 in amino acids: CASSPFNTGELFF. The CDR3, as DNA: TGTGCCAGCAGCCCGTTTAACACCGGGGAGCTGTTTTTT.

The chain couples TRBV7-2 to TRBJ1-1; D is uncertain. Germline V gives CDR1 SGHTA, CDR2 FQGNSA. This CDR3 spans 17 amino acids. Trimming left V 2 bases short and J 0 bases short, with 16 bases between. The CDR3 spells CASSLWRGDRLNTEAFF. The CDR3 coding sequence is TGTGCCAGCAGCTTATGGCGGGGAGACCGGTTGAACACTGAAGCTTTCTTT.

V is TRBV7-9 and J is TRBJ2-3; TRBD2 is a possible D gene (6 bases). Germline loops: CDR1 SEHNR, CDR2 FQNEAQ (reference sequence). V lost 1 base to trimming and J lost 4 bases, with 12 bases between them. The CDR3 totals 15 residues. DNA of the CDR3: TGTGCCAGCAGCTTAGGACTGGGGGACTCAGATACGCAGTATTTT. Translation: CASSLGLGDSDTQYF.

The J gene is TRBJ2-1, the V gene TRBV9; a possible D gene is TRBD1 (5 bases). Trimming took off 3 bases at V and 4 bases at J, with 17 bases between the two ends. CDR3 size: 16 residues. Germline-derived CDR1 and CDR2 are SGDLS and YYNGEE. The CDR3 here is CASSAHTGPLYNEQFF. The CDR3 coding sequence is TGTGCCAGCAGCGCCCACACAGGTCCCCTTTACAATGAGCAGTTCTTC.

The chain employs TRBV3-1 (or the pseudogene TRBV3-2) and TRBJ2-3; D call uncertain. V was clipped by 2 bases and J by 1 base, with 13 bases between them. The germline gives CDR1 LGHDT, CDR2 YNNKEL (reference sequence). The CDR3 covers 16 residues. CDR3 nucleotides: TGTGCCAGCAGCCAACAAAGGCTAGTTGGCACAGATACGCAGTATTTT. Amino acid sequence: CASSQQRLVGTDTQYF.

A few counts support this clone. The chain employs TRBV12-5 and TRBJ1-1, with a possible D match to TRBD1 (5 bases). There are 18 residues in the CDR3. Germline V gene sequence: CDR1 LGHNT, CDR2 FRNRAP. Between the trimmed V and J ends, which lost 1 base and 4 bases, there was a span of 22 bases. The DNA of the CDR3 is TGTGCTAGTGGTTTGGACGGGGACTTCCTGGCCGCGGTCACTGAAGCTTTCTTT. It is translated as CASGLDGDFLAAVTEAFF.

The gene calls are TRBV7-2 and TRBJ1-5, with no clear D. V was cut by 0 bases and J by 4 bases, with 4 bases left in between. Germline V CDR1 and CDR2: SGHTA, FQGNSA. CDR3 length: 13 amino acids. The CDR3 region has the DNA TGTGCCAGCAGCTTAGCGCAGAATCAGCCCCAGCATTTT. Residues: CASSLAQNQPQHF.

The chain links TRBV7-3 to TRBJ2-2; 7 nucleotides match TRBD1. With 1 base clipped from V and 5 bases from J, the junction kept 16 bases outside the gene matches. CDR3 size: 19 residues. Germline CDR1 SGHTA, CDR2 FQGTGA. The CDR3 DNA sequence: TGTGCCAGCAGCTTAAACGGGCCCAGCCCGACAGGGAAAACCGGGGAGCTGTTTTTT. It encodes CASSLNGPSPTGKTGELFF.

V and J are TRBV7-9 and TRBJ1-2; D call uncertain. The germline gives CDR1 SEHNR, CDR2 FQNEAQ (reference sequence). V was trimmed by 1 base and J by 7 bases, leaving 10 bases between them. The CDR3 spans 13 residues. CDR3 region: CASSLGPSPGYTF. CDR3 DNA sequence: TGTGCCAGCAGCTTAGGTCCAAGCCCTGGCTACACCTTC.

The chain employs TRBV5-4 and TRBJ1-6; TRBD1 agrees at 7 bases. This CDR3 is built from 15 residues. With 0 bases clipped from V and 12 bases from J, the junction kept 9 bases outside the gene matches. Per germline, CDR1 SGHNT and CDR2 YYREEE (reference sequence). Here the CDR3 DNA reads TGTGCCAGCAGCTTGGATAGGGGGCAGGGAGTACCCCTCCACTTT. It is translated as CASSLDRGQGVPLHF.

The V and J genes are TRBV7-2 and TRBJ1-2; 11 bases match TRBD1. The V gene's germline CDR1 is SGHTA and CDR2 FQGNSA. CDR3 length: 15 residues. V dropped 6 bases and J dropped 7; count of bases not matched to a gene: 10. The CDR3 here is CASSFPPGTGGGYTF. CDR3 sequence (DNA): TGTGCCAGCAGTTTTCCCCCCGGGACAGGGGGTGGCTACACCTTC.

The chain recombines TRBV19 with TRBJ1-5; 8 bases match TRBD1. V lost 5 bases to trimming and J lost 5 bases; unmatched junction nucleotides: 8. This CDR3 has 15 residues. Per germline, CDR1 LNHDA and CDR2 SQIVND (reference sequence). CDR3 sequence (DNA): TGTGCCAGTAGTGCAGGACAGGGCGGTCATCAGCCCCAGCATTTT. Translated, it gives CASSAGQGGHQPQHF.

The chain uses TRBV3-1 (or the pseudogene TRBV3-2) and TRBJ1-2; D remains unclear. The CDR3 length is 13 residues. Trimming pared 2 bases from V and 8 bases from J, leaving 12 bases between. CDR1 and CDR2 (germline): LGHDT, YNNKEL (reference sequence). The DNA for the CDR3 is TGTGCCAGCAGCCAAATTGGGAGGGTCGGCTACACCTTC. Its protein product is CASSQIGRVGYTF.

The rearrangement links TRBV11-2 to TRBJ2-1; 9 nucleotides line up with TRBD2. After removal of 0 bases from V and 7 bases from J, the junction contained 4 bases not matched to a gene. From germline, CDR1 is SGHAT and CDR2 FQNNGV. The CDR3 extends over 15 amino acids. The DNA of the CDR3 is TGTGCCAGCAGCTTAGATTCGCTAGCGGGGAATGAGCAGTTCTTC. It specifies CASSLDSLAGNEQFF.

V and J are TRBV2 and TRBJ2-7; maybe TRBD2 (5 bases). This CDR3 comprises 14 residues. Germline-derived CDR1 and CDR2 are SNHLY and FYNNEI. V lost 6 bases and J 5 bases, leaving 17 bases between the germline ends. The CDR3 sequence: CASRKDAPGNEQYF. In DNA, the CDR3 is TGTGCCAGCAGAAAGGACGCCCCGGGGAACGAGCAGTACTTC.